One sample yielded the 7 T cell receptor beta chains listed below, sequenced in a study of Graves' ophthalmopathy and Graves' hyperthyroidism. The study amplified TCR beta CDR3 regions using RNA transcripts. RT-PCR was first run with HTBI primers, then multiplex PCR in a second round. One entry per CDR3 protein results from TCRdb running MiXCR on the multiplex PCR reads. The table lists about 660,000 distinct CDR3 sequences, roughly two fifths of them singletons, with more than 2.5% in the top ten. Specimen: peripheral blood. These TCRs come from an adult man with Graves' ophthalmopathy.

The CDR3 is CATSGQGGTTRHF. In DNA form, the CDR3 reads TGTGCCACCAGCGGGCAGGGGGGAACGACCCGGCATTTT. The rearrangement links TRBV15 to TRBJ1-5; 7 bases fit TRBD1. The CDR3 length is 13 residues. Germline V gene sequence: CDR1 LNHNV, CDR2 YYDKDF (reference sequence). The junction had 13 bases not matched to a gene; V was cut back by 5 bases and J by 15 bases.

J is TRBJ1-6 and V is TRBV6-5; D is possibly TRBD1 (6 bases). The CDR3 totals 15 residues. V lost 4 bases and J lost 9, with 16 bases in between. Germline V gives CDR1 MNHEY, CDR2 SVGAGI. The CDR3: CASSSATGAASPLHF. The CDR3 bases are TGTGCCAGCAGTTCCGCAACGGGGGCGGCTTCACCCCTCCACTTT.

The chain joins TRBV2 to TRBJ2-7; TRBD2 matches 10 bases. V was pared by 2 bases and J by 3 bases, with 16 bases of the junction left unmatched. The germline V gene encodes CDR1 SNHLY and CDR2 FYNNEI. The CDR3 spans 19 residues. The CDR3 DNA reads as TGTGCCAGCAGTGAATATTCTAGCGGGAGCGGACCTAGATACTACGAGCAGTACTTC. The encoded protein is CASSEYSSGSGPRYYEQYF.

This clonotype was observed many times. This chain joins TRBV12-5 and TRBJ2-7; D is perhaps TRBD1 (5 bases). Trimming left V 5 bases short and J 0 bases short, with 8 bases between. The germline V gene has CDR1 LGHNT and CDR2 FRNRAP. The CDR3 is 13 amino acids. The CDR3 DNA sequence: TGTGCTAGTGGTACGACAGCCTCCTACGAGCAGTACTTC. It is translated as CASGTTASYEQYF.

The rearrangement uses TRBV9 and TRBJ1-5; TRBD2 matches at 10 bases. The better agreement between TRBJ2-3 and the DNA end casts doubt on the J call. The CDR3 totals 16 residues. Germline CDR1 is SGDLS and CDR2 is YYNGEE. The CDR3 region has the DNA TGTGCCAGCAGCGTAAGCGGGGGGGCCTGGACAGATACGCAGTATTTT. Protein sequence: CASSVSGGAWTDTQYF.

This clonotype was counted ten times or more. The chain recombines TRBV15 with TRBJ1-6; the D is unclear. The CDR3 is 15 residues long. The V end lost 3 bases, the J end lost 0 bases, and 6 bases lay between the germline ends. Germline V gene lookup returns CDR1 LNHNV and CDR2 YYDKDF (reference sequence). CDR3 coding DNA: TGTGCCACCAGCAGGACCTCCTCCTATAATTCACCCCTCCACTTT. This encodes CATSRTSSYNSPLHF.

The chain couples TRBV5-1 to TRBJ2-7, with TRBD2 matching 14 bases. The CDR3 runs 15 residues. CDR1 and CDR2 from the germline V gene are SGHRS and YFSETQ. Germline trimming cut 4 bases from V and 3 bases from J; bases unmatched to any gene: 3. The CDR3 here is CASSRGLAGVYEQYF. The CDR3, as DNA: TGCGCCAGCAGCAGGGGACTAGCGGGAGTCTACGAGCAGTACTTC.